This is a list of T cell receptor beta chains from one sample in a study of regulatory T cells in long-lasting Graves disease. TCRdb ran MiXCR on the multiplex PCR reads and lists one entry per CDR3 protein. The data show approximately 400,000 distinct CDR3 sequences, less than 20% seen once. Material: peripheral blood mononuclear cells (PBMCs), obtained at new diagnosis, from a patient treated with antithyroid drugs. These receptors all come from a female donor with Graves disease. Both conserved end residues are part of each CDR3. Fields, in order: CDR3 DNA, CDR3 protein, clone size, CDR3 length, V gene, J gene, D gene. The D gene is left open where the match is weak. A row's size may be missing; if present it is once, few, many or a size class.

TGTGCCAGCAGACCAGAGGGACTAGCGGGAAACACCGGGGAGCTGTTTTTT,CASRPEGLAGNTGELFF,many,17,TRBV7-9,TRBJ2-2,TRBD2
TGCGCCAGCAGCTTGGCCGGTCTAGCGGGCCGAAAAGGGGCGACGCAGTATTTT,CASSLAGLAGRKGATQYF,few,18,TRBV5-1,TRBJ2-3,TRBD2
TGTGCCAGCAGCGTAGAAGCGGGGGCTATCGCAGATACGCAGTATTTT,CASSVEAGAIADTQYF,NA,16,TRBV9,TRBJ2-3,TRBD2
TGTGCCAGCAGCGTAAGGGGGAATCAGCCCCAGCATTTT,CASSVRGNQPQHF,many,13,TRBV2,TRBJ1-5,NA
TGTGCCAGCAGTTTTTTAATGGGGGCGGCTGGCTACACCTTC,CASSFLMGAAGYTF,NA,14,TRBV12-3/TRBV12-4,TRBJ1-2,NA
TGTGCCAGCAGTGCCACAGGGCTGAACACTGAAGCTTTCTTT,CASSATGLNTEAFF,many,14,TRBV9,TRBJ1-1,NA
TGTGCCAGCAGCGGCAGGGGGAGCTCCTACAATGAGCAGTTCTTC,CASSGRGSSYNEQFF,NA,15,TRBV6-1,TRBJ2-1,TRBD1
TGCGCCAGCAGCTTGGTAGGGGGCGCGGTGAACTATGGCTACACCTTC,CASSLVGGAVNYGYTF,many,16,TRBV5-1,TRBJ1-2,TRBD1
TGTGCCAGCACGGACAGGGGCAACGAGCAGTACTTC,CASTDRGNEQYF,many,12,TRBV27,TRBJ2-7,TRBD1
TGCAGTCTCCGGGGAGGGTTCACAGATACGCAGTATTTT,CSLRGGFTDTQYF,NA,13,TRBV20-1,TRBJ2-3,TRBD2
TGTGCCATCAGTGGCGGGCCAGGGGGTTATAGCAATCAGCCCCAGCATTTT,CAISGGPGGYSNQPQHF,many,17,TRBV10-3,TRBJ1-5,TRBD1
TGCGCCAGCAGTGAGGGCGAGCAGTACTTC,CASSEGEQYF,many,10,TRBV10-2,TRBJ2-7,NA
TGTGCCAGCAGACCAGGGTACACGAACACTGAAGCTTTCTTT,CASRPGYTNTEAFF,many,14,TRBV11-2,TRBJ1-1,NA
TGTGCCAGCAGCCTGGGATTGGGACAGGGGACAGATACGCAGTATTTT,CASSLGLGQGTDTQYF,NA,16,TRBV5-4,TRBJ2-3,TRBD1
TGCGCCAGCAGCCCGACTCCCGGGACAGGGGCTCAGCCCCAGCATTTT,CASSPTPGTGAQPQHF,few,16,TRBV5-1,TRBJ1-5,TRBD1
TGTGCCAGCAGCGGGACTAGCGGGGGGGTTAACACCGGGGAGCTGTTTTTT,CASSGTSGGVNTGELFF,NA,17,TRBV9,TRBJ2-2,TRBD2
TGTGCCTGGAGTGTACGGAGGCACCTGAACACCGGGGAGCTGTTTTTT,CAWSVRRHLNTGELFF,NA,16,TRBV30,TRBJ2-2,NA
TGTGCCAGCAGACACAGGGTTGAATTCGCCAACGTCCTGACTTTC,CASRHRVEFANVLTF,many,15,TRBV12-3/TRBV12-4,TRBJ2-6,NA
TGTGCCGGCAAGCCGGGACAGGGAATCTTGGGTTTCGCTGGAGCTTTCTTT,CAGKPGQGILGFAGAFF,NA,17,TRBV12-3/TRBV12-4,TRBJ1-1,TRBD1
TGTGCCAGCAGCCCCTCGGGAGAGACAGAGACCCAGTACTTC,CASSPSGETETQYF,many,14,TRBV9,TRBJ2-5,NA
TGTGCCAGCAGTCCACACGAGAGGGGGAACACTGAAGCTTTCTTT,CASSPHERGNTEAFF,NA,15,TRBV27,TRBJ1-1,NA
TGCAGTGCTAGGGACACGTTAAACTATGGCTACACCTTC,CSARDTLNYGYTF,many,13,TRBV20-1,TRBJ1-2,NA
TGTGCCAGCAGGCTTTACATCGGCACCGGGGAGCTGTTTTTT,CASRLYIGTGELFF,many,14,TRBV2,TRBJ2-2,NA
TGTGCCAGCAGTTTATCAATCCAGGGGAGGGAGACCCAGTACTTC,CASSLSIQGRETQYF,many,15,TRBV27,TRBJ2-5,NA
TGTGCCAGTAGTTGGTCGGAAGTAGGAATGAACACTGAAGCTTTCTTT,CASSWSEVGMNTEAFF,many,16,TRBV19,TRBJ1-1,NA
TGTGCCTGGAGCTGGGACGGGTCCTACGAGCAGTACTTC,CAWSWDGSYEQYF,many,13,TRBV30,TRBJ2-7,NA
TGTGCCACCAGTGACAGGGGATCATCCTACGAGCAGTACTTC,CATSDRGSSYEQYF,many,14,TRBV24-1,TRBJ2-7,NA
TGCAGTGCGGGGGGTGGCAAGGGAGAGACCCAGTACTTC,CSAGGGKGETQYF,many,13,TRBV20-1,TRBJ2-5,NA
TGTGCCAGCAGCCATAGGACGGCGGGCTACACCTTC,CASSHRTAGYTF,many,12,TRBV5-4,TRBJ1-2,NA
TGCGCCAGCAGCCCGACTTCGGGAGCGGGGGAGTACTTC,CASSPTSGAGEYF,NA,13,TRBV5-1,TRBJ2-4,TRBD2
TGTGCCAGCAGTTTTGGGGGGAGGGCGGTGGAGACCCAGTACTTC,CASSFGGRAVETQYF,many,15,TRBV28,TRBJ2-5,TRBD2
TGTGCCATCAGTGGGTCCAGTTACTCTGGAAACACCATATATTTT,CAISGSSYSGNTIYF,NA,15,TRBV10-3,TRBJ1-3,NA
TGTGCCAGTAGTGTGACAGTTGGGGCTGACTATGGCTACACCTTC,CASSVTVGADYGYTF,many,15,TRBV19,TRBJ1-2,NA
TGTGCCAGCAGTTGGGGTCTAGCGGGAGGGGGCAATGAGCAGTTCTTC,CASSWGLAGGGNEQFF,many,16,TRBV28,TRBJ2-1,TRBD2
TGTGCCAGCGGGACAACAGAGACCCAGTACTTC,CASGTTETQYF,once,11,TRBV6-2/TRBV6-3,TRBJ2-5,NA